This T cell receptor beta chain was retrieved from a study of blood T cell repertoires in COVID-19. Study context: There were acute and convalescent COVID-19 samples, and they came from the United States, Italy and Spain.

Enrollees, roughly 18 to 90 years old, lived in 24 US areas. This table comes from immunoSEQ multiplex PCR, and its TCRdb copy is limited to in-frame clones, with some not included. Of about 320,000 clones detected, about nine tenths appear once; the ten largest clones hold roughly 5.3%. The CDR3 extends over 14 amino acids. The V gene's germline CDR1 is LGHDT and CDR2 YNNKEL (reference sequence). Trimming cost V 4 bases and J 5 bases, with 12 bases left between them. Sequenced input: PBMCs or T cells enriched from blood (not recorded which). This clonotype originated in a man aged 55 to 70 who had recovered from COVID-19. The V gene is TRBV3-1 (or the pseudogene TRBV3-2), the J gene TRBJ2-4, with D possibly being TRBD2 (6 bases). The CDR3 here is CASSPRRGQNIQYF. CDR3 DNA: TGTGCCAGCAGCCCCCGGAGGGGTCAAAACATTCAGTACTTC.